One and the same sample provided the 4 T cell receptor beta chains below, sequenced in a study of T cell responses to AZD1222 COVID-19 vaccine. The repertoire was sequenced with immunoSEQ multiplex PCR; TCRdb's copy has only in-frame clones and lacks some. The data hold roughly 150,000 clones, with approximately 92% observed a single time. The sample was peripheral blood, taken 28 days after the second AZD1222 dose. All receptors come from an adult who received the AZD1222 COVID-19 vaccine.

In its sample, this clone was seen a few times. The rearrangement uses TRBV27 and TRBJ2-1; 8 positions agree with TRBD2. CDR3 size: 14 residues. Looked up from germline, CDR1 is MNHEY and CDR2 is SMNVEV (reference sequence). J lost 7 bases, V lost 5 bases, and 7 bases had no gene match. The CDR3 protein is CASSATGGPNEQFF. In DNA, the CDR3 is TGTGCCAGCAGTGCCACGGGAGGGCCGAATGAGCAGTTCTTC.

The chain couples TRBV7-2 to TRBJ2-7; D is unresolved. The CDR3 length is 12 residues. With 5 bases removed from V and 4 bases from J, the gap between germline ends came to 9 bases. Per germline, CDR1 SGHTA and CDR2 FQGNSA. CDR3 protein: CASSPSGYEQYF. CDR3 sequence (DNA): TGTGCCAGCAGCCCCTCCGGGTACGAGCAGTACTTC.

The rearrangement uses TRBV6-5 and TRBJ2-7; D perhaps matches TRBD1 (7 bases). Germline V CDR1 and CDR2: MNHEY, SVGAGI. V lost 6 bases and J lost 7, with 10 bases in between. This CDR3 contains 11 residues. CDR3 protein: CASREGAEQYF. CDR3 sequence (DNA): TGTGCCAGCAGGGAGGGGGCTGAGCAGTACTTC.

The chain recombines TRBV12-3 or TRBV12-4 with TRBJ1-1, with D possibly TRBD1 on 5 matching bases. Trimming took 1 base from V and 7 from J, leaving 10 bases between them. CDR3 size: 13 residues. The CDR3 DNA sequence: TGTGCCAGCAGTTTAGACAGAGGGGATGAAGCTTTCTTT. Its protein product is CASSLDRGDEAFF.